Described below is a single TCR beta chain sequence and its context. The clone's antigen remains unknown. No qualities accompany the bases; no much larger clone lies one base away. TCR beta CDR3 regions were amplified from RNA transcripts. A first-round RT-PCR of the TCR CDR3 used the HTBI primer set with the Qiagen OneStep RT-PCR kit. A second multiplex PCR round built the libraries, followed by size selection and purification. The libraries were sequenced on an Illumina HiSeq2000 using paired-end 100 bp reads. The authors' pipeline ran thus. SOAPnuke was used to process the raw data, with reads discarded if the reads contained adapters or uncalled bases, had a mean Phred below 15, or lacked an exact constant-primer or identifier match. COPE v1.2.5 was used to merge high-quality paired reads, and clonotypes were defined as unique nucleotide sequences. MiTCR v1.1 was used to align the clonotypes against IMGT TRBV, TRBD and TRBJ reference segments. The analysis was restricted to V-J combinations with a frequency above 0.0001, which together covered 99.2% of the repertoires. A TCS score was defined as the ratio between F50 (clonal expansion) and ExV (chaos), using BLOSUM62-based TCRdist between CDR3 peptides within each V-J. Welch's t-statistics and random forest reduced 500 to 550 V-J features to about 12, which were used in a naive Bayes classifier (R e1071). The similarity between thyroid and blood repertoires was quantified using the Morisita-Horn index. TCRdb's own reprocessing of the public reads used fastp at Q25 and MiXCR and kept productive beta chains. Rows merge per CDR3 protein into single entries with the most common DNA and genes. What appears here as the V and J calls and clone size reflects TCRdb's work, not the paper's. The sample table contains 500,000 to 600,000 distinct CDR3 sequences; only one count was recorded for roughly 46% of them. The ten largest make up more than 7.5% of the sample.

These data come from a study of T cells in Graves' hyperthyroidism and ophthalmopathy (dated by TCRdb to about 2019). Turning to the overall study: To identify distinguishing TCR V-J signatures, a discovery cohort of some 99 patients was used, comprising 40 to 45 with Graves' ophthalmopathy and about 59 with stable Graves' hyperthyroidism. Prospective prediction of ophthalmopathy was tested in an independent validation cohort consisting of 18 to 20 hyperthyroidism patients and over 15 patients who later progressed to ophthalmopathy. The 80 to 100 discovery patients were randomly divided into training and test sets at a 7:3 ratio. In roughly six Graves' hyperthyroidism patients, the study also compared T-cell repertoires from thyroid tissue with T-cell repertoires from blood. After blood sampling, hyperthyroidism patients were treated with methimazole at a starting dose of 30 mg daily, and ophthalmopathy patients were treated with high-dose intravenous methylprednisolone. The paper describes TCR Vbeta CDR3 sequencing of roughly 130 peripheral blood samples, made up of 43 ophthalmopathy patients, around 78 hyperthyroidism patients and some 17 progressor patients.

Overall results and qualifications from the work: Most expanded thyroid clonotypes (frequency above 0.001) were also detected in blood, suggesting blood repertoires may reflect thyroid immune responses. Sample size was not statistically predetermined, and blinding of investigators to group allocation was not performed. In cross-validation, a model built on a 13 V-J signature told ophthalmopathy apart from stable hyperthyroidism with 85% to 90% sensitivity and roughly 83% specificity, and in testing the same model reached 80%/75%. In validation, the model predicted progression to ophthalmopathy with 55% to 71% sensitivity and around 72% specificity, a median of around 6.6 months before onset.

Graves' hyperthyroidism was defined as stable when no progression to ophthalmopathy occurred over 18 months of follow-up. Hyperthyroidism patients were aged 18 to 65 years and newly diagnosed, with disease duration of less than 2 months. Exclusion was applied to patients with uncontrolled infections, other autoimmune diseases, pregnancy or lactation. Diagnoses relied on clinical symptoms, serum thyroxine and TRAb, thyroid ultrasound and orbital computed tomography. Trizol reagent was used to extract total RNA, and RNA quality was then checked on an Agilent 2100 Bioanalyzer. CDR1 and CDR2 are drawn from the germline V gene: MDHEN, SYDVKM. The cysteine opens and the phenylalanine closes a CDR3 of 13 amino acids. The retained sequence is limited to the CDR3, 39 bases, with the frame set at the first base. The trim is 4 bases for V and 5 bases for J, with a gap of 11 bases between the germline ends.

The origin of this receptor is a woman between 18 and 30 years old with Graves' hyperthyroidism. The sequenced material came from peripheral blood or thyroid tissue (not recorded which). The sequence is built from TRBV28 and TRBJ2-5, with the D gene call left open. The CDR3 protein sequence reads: CASSSHVGETQYF. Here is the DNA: TGTGCCAGCAGTTCACACGTCGGGGAGACCCAGTACTTC. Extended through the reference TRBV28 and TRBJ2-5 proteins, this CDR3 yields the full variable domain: DVKVTQSSRYLVKRTGEKVFLECVQDMDHENMFWYRQDPGLGLRLIYFSYDVKMKEKGDIPEGYSVSREKKERFSLILESASTNQTSMYLCASSSHVGETQYFGPGTRLLVL.